The next 5 T cell receptor beta chains were all read from a single sample in a study of T-cell memory formation after mild COVID-19. Using its own MiXCR run on the 5' RACE reads, TCRdb lists one record per CDR3 protein. The table lists roughly 58,000 distinct CDR3 sequences, roughly 9.5% of them singletons. The sequenced sample was PBMCs or a T cell subset sorted from them (not recorded which). The source of these receptors is a man aged 18 to 29 who had mild COVID-19 (a few samples of this study predate the infection). Cell type and time point are not known.

The chain combines TRBV12-3 or TRBV12-4 with TRBJ2-3; TRBD2 aligns across 16 bases. The CDR3 runs 15 residues. The ends lost 5 bases at V and 6 bases at J; junction bases unmatched: 2. The CDR3 region is CASSGTSGGADTQYF. The CDR3 bases are TGTGCCAGCAGTGGGACTAGCGGGGGGGCCGATACGCAGTATTTT.

This clonotype was seen a handful of times. The J gene is TRBJ2-1, the V gene TRBV11-2; 11 nucleotides line up with TRBD2. Trimming at V came to 6 bases and at J to 8 bases, leaving 9 bases not matched to a gene. Per the germline V gene, CDR1 is SGHAT and CDR2 is FQNNGV. This CDR3 has 15 residues. The CDR3 here is CASSTPSGGPHEQFF. In DNA, the CDR3 is TGTGCCAGCAGTACTCCTAGCGGGGGGCCCCATGAGCAGTTCTTC.

The chain is built from TRBV5-1 and TRBJ1-1, with D maybe TRBD1 (5 bases). The CDR3 runs 15 residues. Germline loops: CDR1 SGHRS, CDR2 YFSETQ. The V end was cut by 0 bases, the J end by 4 bases, with 13 bases between. The CDR3 here is CASSLEIPGITEAFF. The CDR3 DNA reads as TGCGCCAGCAGCTTGGAGATACCAGGGATCACTGAAGCTTTCTTT. Together with reference TRBV5-1 and TRBJ1-1, the CDR3 gives the full variable domain: KAGVTQTPRYLIKTRGQQVTLSCSPISGHRSVSWYQQTPGQGLQFLFEYFSETQRNKGNFPGRFSGRQFSNSRSEMNVSTLELGDSALYLCASSLEIPGITEAFFGQGTRLTVV.

This clonotype was observed at least ten times. V is TRBV2 and J is TRBJ2-5; D may be TRBD2 (5 bases). Germline CDR1 is SNHLY and CDR2 is FYNNEI. V dropped 7 bases and J dropped 3 bases, with 12 bases sitting between them. This CDR3 spans 13 amino acids. The CDR3 spells CASTPEVEETQYF. CDR3 sequence (DNA): TGTGCCAGCACCCCGGAGGTTGAAGAGACCCAGTACTTC.

This clonotype showed up many times. This chain connects TRBV9 to TRBJ2-1; D perhaps matches TRBD2 (6 bases). Trimming removed 0 bases at V and 0 bases at J, with 13 bases between. The CDR3 runs to 17 residues. CDR1 and CDR2 (germline): SGDLS, YYNGEE. The CDR3 nucleotides are TGTGCCAGCAGCGTAGGTCCTTTGCGGGGCTCCTACAATGAGCAGTTCTTC. Translation: CASSVGPLRGSYNEQFF.